Sequencing of this T cell receptor (beta chain) was carried out in a study of blood T cell repertoires in COVID-19 (dated by TCRdb to 2020 to 2022). About the investigation overall: Samples from collaborators originated in the United States, Italy and Spain and spanned both the acute and convalescent phases of COVID-19. Where available, HLA class I and class II types were obtained from metadata supplied by the sample provider rather than from assay-based typing. The prospective study material was composed of cDNA or gDNA derived from T cells, B-cell-depleted T cells, or PBMCs. The repertoires were made available in a free public database intended to serve as a resource for research on the immune response to SARS-CoV-2. A de-identified subject ID, COVID-19 status, age in years and sex were almost always included in the sample metadata. The dataset comprised deeply sampled blood TCRbeta repertoires from subjects exposed to, actively infected with, or recovered from COVID-19. The samples were drawn from the first 160 participants of the ongoing ImmuneRACE study and from more than 1,000 subjects provided by 6 global collaborators. Overall study outcomes, separate from this receptor: The quantity of clinical and demographic metadata differed by source and by participant and was supplied without curation.

This clone was seen once. What antigen it recognizes has not been identified. Per-base qualities were not stored, and no clone one base away is much larger. This CDR3 is also generated by other DNA sequences in the sample. V has 3 bases trimmed and J has 1 base trimmed; junction bases matching no gene number 4. CDR1 SGHVS and CDR2 FQNEAQ are derived from the germline V gene. The CDR3 starts with the cysteine, ends with the phenylalanine, and has 15 residues. The CDR3 DNA has 45 bases and is translated from base 1. The immunoSEQ Assay, a bias-controlled multiplex PCR, was used to amplify TCRbeta CDR3 regions from genomic DNA. The study's own analysis went as follows. Nucleated cell counts per sample were estimated from amplification of reference gene primers within the assay. To quantify the absolute abundance of each unique TCRbeta CDR3 rearrangement, sequence reads were collapsed and filtered. For each sample, productive Simpson clonality was calculated as the square root of Simpson's diversity index over productive rearrangements. The clones in this table, taken by TCRdb from immuneACCESS, are in-frame only. Not every clone is retained; where verified, under half of the shortfall comes from an unresolved V gene, and the cause of the rest is unknown. D and trimming come from the DNA, and the V and J calls and clone size come from that table. The sample table records around 300,000 clones; approximately 91% of these occur just once. The top ten clonotypes cover around 1.7% of the sample.

In the prospective study, participants were roughly 18 to 89 years old, resided in 25 or so geographic areas of the United States, and were enrolled through a virtual design. To assign participants to cohorts, the prospective study relied on clinical history that participants themselves reported in a screening survey and a study questionnaire. Recovered participants in ImmuneRACE Cohort 3 were defined by two consecutive negative NP/OP PCR tests, clearance by a healthcare professional, or resolution of symptoms. In the prospective study, mobile phlebotomists collected whole blood, serum and a nasopharyngeal or oropharyngeal swab from each participant. Participants in the prospective study had the option to provide additional blood draws and questionnaires over an approximately two-month period. Before DNA extraction, prospective study blood samples were shipped either frozen or at room temperature.

Material for sequencing was PBMCs or T cells enriched from blood (not recorded which). The rearranged segments are TRBV7-8 and TRBJ1-1, and 8 bases in between align with TRBD1. This sequence originates from a middle-aged woman who had recovered from COVID-19. The bases are TGTGCCAGCAGCTTGCGGGACAGGAAGAACACTGAAGCTTTCTTT. It translates as CASSLRDRKNTEAFF.